The present entry profiles one T cell receptor (beta chain) with its context. This sample stems from a study of blood T cell repertoires in COVID-19. Assay used: immunoSEQ multiplex PCR; TCRdb lists only in-frame clones, some missing. The sample includes under 250,000 clones, roughly four fifths seen only once; the top ten take 3% to 4%. The CDR3 is 14 amino acids. V was shortened by 6 bases and J by 2 bases, with 13 bases between the two germline ends. Germline CDR1 is MNHEY and CDR2 is SMNVEV (reference sequence). The TCR originated in a young woman with acute or convalescent COVID-19. The sample comprised peripheral blood. This chain links TRBV27 with TRBJ1-2, with D unresolved. CDR3 loop: CASSWAMWNYGYTF. As DNA, the CDR3 is TGTGCCAGCAGCTGGGCTATGTGGAACTATGGCTACACCTTC.